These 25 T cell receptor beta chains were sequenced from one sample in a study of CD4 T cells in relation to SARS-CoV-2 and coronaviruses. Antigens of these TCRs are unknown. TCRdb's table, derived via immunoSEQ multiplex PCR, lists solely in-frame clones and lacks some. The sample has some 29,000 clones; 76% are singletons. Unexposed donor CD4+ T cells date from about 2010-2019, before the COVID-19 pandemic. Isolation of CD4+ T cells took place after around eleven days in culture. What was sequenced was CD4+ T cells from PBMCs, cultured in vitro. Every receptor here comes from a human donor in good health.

CDR3 protein: CASSPLSLQGARETQYF. The CDR3, as DNA: TGCGCCAGCAGCCCCCTCTCCTTACAGGGGGCGCGGGAGACCCAGTACTTC. The V call is TRBV5-1, the J call TRBJ2-5, with 9 bases fitting TRBD1. The CDR3 totals 17 residues. CDR1 is SGHRS and CDR2 is YFSETQ in the germline V gene. The junction had 15 bases not matched to a gene; V was cut back by 4 bases and J by 5 bases.

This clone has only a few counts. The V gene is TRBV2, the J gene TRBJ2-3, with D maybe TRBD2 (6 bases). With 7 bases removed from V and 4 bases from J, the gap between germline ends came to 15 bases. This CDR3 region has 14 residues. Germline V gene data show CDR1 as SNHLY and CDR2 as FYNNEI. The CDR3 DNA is TGTGCCAGCACGAGTCTCGGCGGGGCAGATACGCAGTATTTT. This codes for CASTSLGGADTQYF.

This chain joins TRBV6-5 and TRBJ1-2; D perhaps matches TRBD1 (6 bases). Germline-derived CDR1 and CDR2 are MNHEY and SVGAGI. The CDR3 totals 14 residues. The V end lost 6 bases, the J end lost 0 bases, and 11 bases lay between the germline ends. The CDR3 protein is CASRTGDANYGYTF. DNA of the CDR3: TGTGCCAGCAGGACAGGAGATGCTAACTATGGCTACACCTTC.

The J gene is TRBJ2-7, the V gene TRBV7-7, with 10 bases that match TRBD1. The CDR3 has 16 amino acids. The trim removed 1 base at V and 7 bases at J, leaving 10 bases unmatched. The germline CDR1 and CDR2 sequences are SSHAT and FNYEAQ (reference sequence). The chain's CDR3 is CASSLGIGTGAREQYF. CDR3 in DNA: TGTGCCAGCAGCTTAGGTATAGGGACAGGGGCCCGGGAGCAGTACTTC.

CDR3: CASSTGRKIFF. The CDR3 bases are TGTGCCAGCAGTACGGGACGGAAAATCTTCTTT. The chain employs TRBV6-5 and TRBJ1-1, with D maybe TRBD1 (5 bases). The CDR3 length is 11 residues. Germline V lookup: CDR1 MNHEY, CDR2 SVGAGI. The ends were cut back, 5 bases at V and 14 bases at J, with 15 bases in the middle.

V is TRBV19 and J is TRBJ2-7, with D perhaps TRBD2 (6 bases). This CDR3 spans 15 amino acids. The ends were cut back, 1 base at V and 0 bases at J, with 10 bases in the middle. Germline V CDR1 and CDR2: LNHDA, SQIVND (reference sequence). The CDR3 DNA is TGTGCCAGTAGTATAGCGGGAGACCTCTCCTACGAGCAGTACTTC. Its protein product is CASSIAGDLSYEQYF.

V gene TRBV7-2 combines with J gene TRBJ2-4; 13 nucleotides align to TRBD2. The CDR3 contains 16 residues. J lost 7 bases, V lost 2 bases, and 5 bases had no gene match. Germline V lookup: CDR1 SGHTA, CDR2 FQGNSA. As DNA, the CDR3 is TGTGCCAGCAGCTTATCAGGACTAGCGGGAGCTAACATTCAGTACTTC. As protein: CASSLSGLAGANIQYF.

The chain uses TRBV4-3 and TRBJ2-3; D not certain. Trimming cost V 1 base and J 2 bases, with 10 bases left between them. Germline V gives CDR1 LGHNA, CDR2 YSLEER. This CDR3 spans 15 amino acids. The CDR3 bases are TGCGCCAGCAGCCAAGGACCACGCAACACAGATACGCAGTATTTT. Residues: CASSQGPRNTDTQYF.

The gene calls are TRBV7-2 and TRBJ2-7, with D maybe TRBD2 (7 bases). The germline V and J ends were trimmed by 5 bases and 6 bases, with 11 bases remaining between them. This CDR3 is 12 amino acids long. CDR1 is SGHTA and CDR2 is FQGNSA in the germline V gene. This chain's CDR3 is CASSDRGGEQYF. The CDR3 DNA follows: TGTGCCAGCAGCGATAGGGGGGGCGAGCAGTACTTC.

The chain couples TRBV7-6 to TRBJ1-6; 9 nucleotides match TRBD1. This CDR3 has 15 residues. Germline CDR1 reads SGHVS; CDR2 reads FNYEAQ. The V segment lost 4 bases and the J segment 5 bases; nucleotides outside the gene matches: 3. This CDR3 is CASSSGTGNNSPLHF. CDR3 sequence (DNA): TGTGCCAGCAGCTCGGGGACAGGGAATAATTCACCCCTCCACTTT. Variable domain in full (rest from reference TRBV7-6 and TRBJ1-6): GAGVSQSPRYKVTKRGQDVALRCDPISGHVSLYWYRQALGQGPEFLTYFNYEAQQDKSGLPNDRFSAERPEGSISTLTIQRTEQRDSAMYRCASSSGTGNNSPLHFGNGTRLTVT.

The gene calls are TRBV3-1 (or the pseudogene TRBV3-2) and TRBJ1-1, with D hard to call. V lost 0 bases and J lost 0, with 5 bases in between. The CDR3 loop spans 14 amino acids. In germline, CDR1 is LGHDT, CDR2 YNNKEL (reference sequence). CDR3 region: CASSQDYLNTEAFF. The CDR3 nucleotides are TGTGCCAGCAGCCAAGACTACTTGAACACTGAAGCTTTCTTT.

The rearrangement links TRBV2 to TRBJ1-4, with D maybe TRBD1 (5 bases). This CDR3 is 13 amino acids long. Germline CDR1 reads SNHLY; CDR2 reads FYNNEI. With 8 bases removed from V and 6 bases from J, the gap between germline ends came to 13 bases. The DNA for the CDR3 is TGTGCCAGCGGGGACTTACTGGATGAAAAACTGTTTTTT. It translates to CASGDLLDEKLFF.

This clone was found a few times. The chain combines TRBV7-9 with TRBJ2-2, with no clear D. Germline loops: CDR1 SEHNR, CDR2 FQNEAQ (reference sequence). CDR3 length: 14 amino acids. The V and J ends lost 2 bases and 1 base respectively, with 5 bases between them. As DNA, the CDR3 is TGTGCCAGCAGCTTACTAAAGAACACCGGGGAGCTGTTTTTT. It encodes CASSLLKNTGELFF.

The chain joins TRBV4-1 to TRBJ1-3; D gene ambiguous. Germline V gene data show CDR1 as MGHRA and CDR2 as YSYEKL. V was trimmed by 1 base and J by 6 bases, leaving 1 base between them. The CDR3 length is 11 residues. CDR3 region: CASSQANTIYF. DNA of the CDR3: TGCGCCAGCAGCCAAGCAAACACCATATATTTT.

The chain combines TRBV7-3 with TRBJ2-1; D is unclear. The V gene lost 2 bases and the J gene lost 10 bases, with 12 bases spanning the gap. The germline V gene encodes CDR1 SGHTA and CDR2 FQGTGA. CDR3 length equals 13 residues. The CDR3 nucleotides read TGTGCCAGCAGCTTATCTGGTGTCAACGAGCAGTTCTTC. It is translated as CASSLSGVNEQFF.

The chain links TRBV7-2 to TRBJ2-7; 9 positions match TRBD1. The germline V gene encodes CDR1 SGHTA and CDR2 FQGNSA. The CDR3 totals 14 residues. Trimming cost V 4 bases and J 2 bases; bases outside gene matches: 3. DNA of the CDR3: TGTGCCAGCAGCTCTTACAGGGGGCCCTACGAGCAGTACTTC. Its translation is CASSSYRGPYEQYF.

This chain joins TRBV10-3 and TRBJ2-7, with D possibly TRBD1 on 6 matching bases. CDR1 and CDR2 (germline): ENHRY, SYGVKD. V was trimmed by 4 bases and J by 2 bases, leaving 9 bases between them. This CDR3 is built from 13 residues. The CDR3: CAISGQAAYEQYF. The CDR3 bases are TGTGCCATCAGTGGACAGGCCGCCTACGAGCAGTACTTC.

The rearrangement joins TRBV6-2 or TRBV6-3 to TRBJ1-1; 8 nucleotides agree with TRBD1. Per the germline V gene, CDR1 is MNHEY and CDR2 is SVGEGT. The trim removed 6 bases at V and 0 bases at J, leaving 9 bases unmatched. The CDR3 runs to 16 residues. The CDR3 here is CASSLNQGALNTEAFF. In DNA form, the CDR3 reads TGTGCCAGCAGCCTAAACCAGGGGGCCCTGAACACTGAAGCTTTCTTT.

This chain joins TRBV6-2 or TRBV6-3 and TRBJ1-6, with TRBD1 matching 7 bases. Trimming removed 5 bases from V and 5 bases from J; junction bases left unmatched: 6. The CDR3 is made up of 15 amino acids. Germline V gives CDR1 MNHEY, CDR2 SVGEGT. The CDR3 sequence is CASSLEGANNSPLHF. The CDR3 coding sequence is TGTGCCAGCAGTCTCGAGGGGGCAAATAATTCACCCCTCCACTTT.

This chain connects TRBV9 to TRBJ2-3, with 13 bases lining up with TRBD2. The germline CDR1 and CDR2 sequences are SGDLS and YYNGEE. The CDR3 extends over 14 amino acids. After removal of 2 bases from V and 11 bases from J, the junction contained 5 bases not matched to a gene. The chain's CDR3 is CASSVGTSGKVQYF. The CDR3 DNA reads TGTGCCAGCAGCGTCGGGACTAGCGGGAAAGTGCAGTATTTT. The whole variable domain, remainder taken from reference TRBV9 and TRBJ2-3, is DSGVTQTPKHLITATGQRVTLRCSPRSGDLSVYWYQQSLDQGLQFLIQYYNGEERAKGNILERFSAQQFPDLHSELNLSSLELGDSALYFCASSVGTSGKVQYFGPGTRLTVL.

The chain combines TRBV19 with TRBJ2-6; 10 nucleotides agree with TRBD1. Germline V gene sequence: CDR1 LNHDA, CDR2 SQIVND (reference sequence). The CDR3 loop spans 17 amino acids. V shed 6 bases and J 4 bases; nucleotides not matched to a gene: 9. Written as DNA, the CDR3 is TGTGCCAGTAGGCCCGGGACAGGGGCTCGGGGGGCCAACGTCCTGACTTTC. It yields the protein CASRPGTGARGANVLTF.

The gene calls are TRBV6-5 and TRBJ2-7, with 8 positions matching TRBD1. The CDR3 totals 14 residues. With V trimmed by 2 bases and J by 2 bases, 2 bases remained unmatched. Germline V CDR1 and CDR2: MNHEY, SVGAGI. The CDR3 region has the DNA TGTGCCAGCAGTTACCGGACAGGGCCCTACGAGCAGTACTTC. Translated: CASSYRTGPYEQYF.

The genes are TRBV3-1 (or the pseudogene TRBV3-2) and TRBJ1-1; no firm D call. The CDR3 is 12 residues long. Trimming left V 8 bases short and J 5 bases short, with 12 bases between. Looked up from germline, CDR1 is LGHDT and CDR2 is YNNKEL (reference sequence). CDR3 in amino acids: CASSSGWTEAFF. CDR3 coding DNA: TGTGCCAGCTCTTCGGGTTGGACTGAAGCTTTCTTT.

CDR3 in amino acids: CASSPRVSGANVLTF. Here the CDR3 DNA reads TGTGCCAGCAGTCCCAGGGTCTCTGGGGCCAACGTCCTGACTTTC. This sequence joins TRBV27 and TRBJ2-6; D perhaps matches TRBD1 (5 bases). CDR1 MNHEY and CDR2 SMNVEV come from the germline V gene (reference sequence). V lost 5 bases to trimming and J lost 0 bases, with 8 bases between them. The CDR3 runs 15 residues.

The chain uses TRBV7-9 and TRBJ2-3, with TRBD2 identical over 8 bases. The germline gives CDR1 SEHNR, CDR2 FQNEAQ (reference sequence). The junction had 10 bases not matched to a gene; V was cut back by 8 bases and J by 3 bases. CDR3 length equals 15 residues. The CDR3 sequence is CASESGGPSTDTQYF. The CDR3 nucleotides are TGTGCCAGCGAGTCGGGAGGGCCTTCGACAGATACGCAGTATTTT.